A single sample gave rise to the 27 T cell receptor beta chains below, sequenced in a study of blood T cell repertoires in COVID-19. Measured with immunoSEQ multiplex PCR; TCRdb has only the in-frame clones, and not every one. This table has roughly 400,000 clones, roughly nine tenths appearing once. The sequenced sample consisted of PBMCs or T cells enriched from blood (not recorded which). The receptors were gathered from a woman aged 40-49 years who had been exposed to COVID-19.

The rearrangement uses TRBV5-4 and TRBJ2-5; 9 bases are shared with TRBD1. CDR3 length: 15 residues. Germline CDR1 SGHNT, CDR2 YYREEE (reference sequence). J lost 4 bases, V lost 2 bases, and 6 bases had no gene match. CDR3 coding DNA: TGTGCCAGCAGCTTAACAGGGGGCGCAGGAGAGACCCAGTACTTC. It specifies CASSLTGGAGETQYF.

V usage is TRBV7-9 and J usage is TRBJ2-7, with a weak D call TRBD2 (7 bases). V lost 10 bases and J lost 2, with 15 bases in between. The CDR3 runs to 13 residues. The V gene's germline CDR1 is SEHNR and CDR2 FQNEAQ (reference sequence). The CDR3 here is CATTAGAAYEQYF. As DNA, the CDR3 is TGTGCCACCACCGCGGGGGCCGCCTACGAGCAGTACTTC. The full variable domain, with the rest looked up from reference TRBV7-9 and TRBJ2-7, is DTGVSQNPRHKITKRGQNVTFRCDPISEHNRLYWYRQTLGQGPEFLTYFQNEAQLEKSRLLSDRFSAERPKGSFSTLEIQRTEQGDSAMYLCATTAGAAYEQYFGPGTRLTVT.

The chain joins TRBV19 to TRBJ1-1; TRBD1 aligns across 7 bases. V lost 6 bases, J lost 0 bases, and 7 bases stayed unmatched. Germline V gene data show CDR1 as LNHDA and CDR2 as SQIVND (reference sequence). The CDR3 is made up of 15 amino acids. DNA for the CDR3: TGTGCCAGTAGAGTCTCCGGGACAGTGAACACTGAAGCTTTCTTT. Its protein product is CASRVSGTVNTEAFF.

This chain links TRBV7-2 with TRBJ2-3, with 8 bases matching TRBD1. The CDR3 sequence is 15 residues long. Germline trimming cut 6 bases from V and 6 bases from J; bases unmatched to any gene: 11. CDR1 is SGHTA and CDR2 is FQGNSA in the germline V gene. The CDR3 loop reads CASRLNRGALDTQYF. The DNA of the CDR3 is TGTGCCAGCAGACTAAACAGGGGGGCTTTGGATACGCAGTATTTT.

Only one count was recorded for this clone. V gene TRBV30 combines with J gene TRBJ1-2; D remains unclear. Germline values: CDR1 GTSNPN, CDR2 SVGIG (reference sequence). The V end was cut by 2 bases, the J end by 3 bases, with 16 bases between. The CDR3 spans 15 residues. CDR3 region: CAWSTNGLVDYGYTF. DNA of the CDR3: TGTGCCTGGAGTACGAACGGACTTGTAGACTATGGCTACACCTTC.

The rearrangement joins TRBV6-1 to TRBJ2-1; the D gene is possibly TRBD2 (6 bases). V lost 2 bases, J lost 4 bases, and 9 bases lay in between. Germline V lookup: CDR1 MNHNS, CDR2 SASEGT. The CDR3 sequence is 14 residues long. CDR3 amino acids: CASSETGGYNEQFF. In DNA form, the CDR3 reads TGTGCCAGCAGTGAAACCGGAGGGTACAATGAGCAGTTCTTC.

CDR3 bases: TGTGCCAGCAGCCAAGCCGGGACTAGCGGGAACAATGAGCAGTTCTTC. Its protein is CASSQAGTSGNNEQFF. The gene calls are TRBV4-2 and TRBJ2-1; 13 nucleotides match TRBD2. J lost 5 bases, V lost 1 base, and 2 bases had no gene match. This CDR3 has 16 residues. Germline-derived CDR1 and CDR2 are LGHNA and YNFKEQ.

A single count supports this clone. V is TRBV15 and J is TRBJ1-5; D is undetermined. V shed 0 bases and J shed 3 bases, with 12 bases lying between them. This CDR3 region has 16 residues. Per the germline V gene, CDR1 is LNHNV and CDR2 is YYDKDF (reference sequence). This chain's CDR3 is CATSRDRQTFNQPQHF. DNA of the CDR3: TGTGCCACCAGCAGAGATCGCCAGACTTTCAATCAGCCCCAGCATTTT.

This rearrangement joins TRBV5-4 to TRBJ2-1; TRBD2 aligns across 7 bases. This CDR3 has 13 amino acids. In germline, CDR1 is SGHNT, CDR2 YYREEE (reference sequence). Unmatched junction bases numbered 4, after V lost 3 bases and J lost 7 bases. CDR3 residues: CASSSGAGNEQFF. CDR3 coding DNA: TGTGCCAGCAGCTCCGGAGCGGGGAATGAGCAGTTCTTC.

J is TRBJ1-5 and V is TRBV28; a weak D match, TRBD1 (6 bases). In germline, CDR1 is MDHEN, CDR2 SYDVKM. The CDR3 is 15 amino acids. V shed 5 bases and J shed 0 bases, with 11 bases lying between them. CDR3 sequence (DNA): TGTGCCAGCAGTCCGGACAGTTATAGCAATCAGCCCCAGCATTTT. Translating it yields CASSPDSYSNQPQHF.

The chain is built from TRBV27 and TRBJ2-3; D possibly corresponds to TRBD2 (6 bases). Between the trimmed V and J ends, which lost 5 bases and 4 bases, there was a span of 19 bases. This CDR3 has 16 amino acids. Germline V gene sequence: CDR1 MNHEY, CDR2 SMNVEV (reference sequence). The CDR3 sequence is CASSPFTGVVADTQYF. In DNA, the CDR3 is TGTGCCAGCAGTCCATTCACGGGAGTGGTGGCAGATACGCAGTATTTT.

The CDR3 DNA reads as TGCAGCGTTGAGGACAGCGTTAATGAAAAACTGTTTTTT. Amino acid sequence: CSVEDSVNEKLFF. The chain recombines TRBV29-1 with TRBJ1-4, with D possibly matching TRBD1 (6 bases). This CDR3 is built from 13 residues. Germline V gene sequence: CDR1 SQVTM, CDR2 ANQGSEA. Trimming pared 3 bases from V and 4 bases from J, leaving 9 bases between.

This clone has only a few counts. J is TRBJ2-3 and V is TRBV5-1; no reliable D call. V gave up 4 bases and J gave up 1 base, with 7 bases separating them. Germline CDR1 is SGHRS and CDR2 is YFSETQ. The CDR3 extends over 13 amino acids. CDR3 region: CASSLEGTDTQYF. For the CDR3, the DNA is TGCGCCAGCAGCCTTGAGGGCACAGATACGCAGTATTTT.

DNA of the CDR3: TGTGCCAGCAGCCCAGTAGGGGGCGAGAGTGAAAAACTGTTTTTT. Residues: CASSPVGGESEKLFF. This sequence joins TRBV9 and TRBJ1-4, with TRBD1 matching over 7 bases. The CDR3 has 15 amino acids. J lost 7 bases, V lost 4 bases, and 10 bases had no gene match. CDR1 and CDR2 (germline): SGDLS, YYNGEE. Using reference TRBV9 and TRBJ1-4 for the parts outside the CDR3, the full variable domain is DSGVTQTPKHLITATGQRVTLRCSPRSGDLSVYWYQQSLDQGLQFLIQYYNGEERAKGNILERFSAQQFPDLHSELNLSSLELGDSALYFCASSPVGGESEKLFFGSGTQLSVL.

This clone was seen only once. V and J are TRBV19 and TRBJ2-1; 7 bases match TRBD1. The CDR3 has 15 amino acids. The junction had 4 bases not matched to a gene; V was cut back by 3 bases and J by 2 bases. Germline V gene data show CDR1 as LNHDA and CDR2 as SQIVND (reference sequence). The DNA of the CDR3 is TGTGCCAGTAGTATGTGGGGACAGACCTACAATGAGCAGTTCTTC. This sequence encodes CASSMWGQTYNEQFF.

Concerning this clone itself: Other DNA sequences from this sample encode an identical CDR3 as well. The chain is built from TRBV7-2 and TRBJ1-1; possibly TRBD1 for D (5 bases). CDR3 length equals 13 residues. Deletions cut 2 bases from V and 1 base from J, with 5 bases between. CDR1 is SGHTA and CDR2 is FQGNSA in the germline V gene. CDR3: CASSLQGNTEAFF. In nucleotides, the CDR3 is TGTGCCAGCAGCTTACAGGGGAACACTGAAGCTTTCTTT.

This CDR3 reads CASSPRDRENTEAFF. DNA of the CDR3: TGTGCCAGCAGCCCGCGGGACAGAGAGAACACTGAAGCTTTCTTT. The chain joins TRBV7-9 to TRBJ1-1; 7 nucleotides line up with TRBD1. Germline V gives CDR1 SEHNR, CDR2 FQNEAQ (reference sequence). Unmatched junction bases numbered 7, after V lost 5 bases and J lost 1 base. The CDR3 extends over 15 amino acids.

The V call is TRBV2, the J call TRBJ1-6; tentatively, D is TRBD1 (5 bases). The germline gives CDR1 SNHLY, CDR2 FYNNEI. The CDR3 runs to 15 residues. V lost 6 bases to trimming and J lost 5 bases, with 14 bases between them. The DNA of the CDR3 is TGTGCCAGCAGGGGGGTCGGGGGGAATAATTCACCCCTCCACTTT. It is translated as CASRGVGGNNSPLHF. The complete variable domain, with remaining parts taken from reference TRBV2 and TRBJ1-6, reads EPEVTQTPSHQVTQMGQEVILRCVPISNHLYFYWYRQILGQKVEFLVSFYNNEISEKSEIFDDQFSVERPDGSNFTLKIRSTKLEDSAMYFCASRGVGGNNSPLHFGNGTRLTVT.

This chain uses TRBV14 with TRBJ1-6; 11 nucleotides match TRBD1. Germline CDR1 reads SGHDN; CDR2 reads FVKESK. This CDR3 comprises 17 residues. Germline trimming cut 3 bases from V and 8 bases from J; bases unmatched to any gene: 9. As DNA, the CDR3 is TGTGCCAGCAGCCACCTGGACAGGGGGCTTTATGATTCACCCCTCCACTTT. Protein: CASSHLDRGLYDSPLHF.

V usage is TRBV9 and J usage is TRBJ2-1; 8 bases are a match to TRBD1. V dropped 0 bases and J dropped 6; count of bases not matched to a gene: 8. The CDR3 totals 16 residues. The V gene's germline CDR1 is SGDLS and CDR2 YYNGEE. The CDR3 loop reads CASSVVSQGARNEQFF. CDR3 nucleotide sequence: TGTGCCAGCAGCGTAGTCTCCCAGGGGGCGCGCAATGAGCAGTTCTTC.

This clone came up once. The gene calls are TRBV18 and TRBJ1-2, with D perhaps matching TRBD1 (5 bases). The CDR3 is 15 residues long. Trimming cost V 6 bases and J 2 bases, with 16 bases left between them. Germline V lookup: CDR1 KGHSH, CDR2 LQKENI. CDR3 nucleotides: TGTGCCAGCTCCCCAAGGGAAGGGGCAAACTATGGCTACACCTTC. Its translation: CASSPREGANYGYTF.

The chain couples TRBV7-2 to TRBJ1-3; D may be TRBD1 (5 bases). V was trimmed by 3 bases and J by 0 bases, leaving 9 bases between them. Germline values: CDR1 SGHTA, CDR2 FQGNSA. This CDR3 has 15 residues. CDR3 sequence reads: CASSFDSNSGNTIYF. The CDR3 nucleotides read TGTGCCAGCAGCTTCGACAGCAACTCTGGAAACACCATATATTTT.

This chain links TRBV30 with TRBJ2-1; TRBD2 matches at 14 bases. V dropped 7 bases and J dropped 7; count of bases not matched to a gene: 9. Germline V gene lookup returns CDR1 GTSNPN and CDR2 SVGIG (reference sequence). There are 15 residues in the CDR3. For the CDR3, the DNA is TGTGCCTCAAGGAGGACTAGCGGGGGGTTGAATGAGCAGTTCTTC. Translating gives CASRRTSGGLNEQFF.

This clone has just one count. The chain employs TRBV19 and TRBJ1-6, with 8 bases aligning to TRBD1. V lost 4 bases, J lost 7 bases, and 9 bases stayed unmatched. This CDR3 has 16 amino acids. Germline V gives CDR1 LNHDA, CDR2 SQIVND (reference sequence). The CDR3 DNA sequence: TGTGCCAGTAGTACCGTCCCGGGACAGGCCAATTCACCCCTCCACTTT. It is translated as CASSTVPGQANSPLHF.

The chain employs TRBV11-1 and TRBJ1-6; D perhaps matches TRBD1 (5 bases). Germline V gene lookup returns CDR1 SGHAT and CDR2 FQDESV (reference sequence). V gave up 5 bases and J gave up 0 bases, with 8 bases separating them. This CDR3 region has 15 residues. CDR3 bases: TGTGCCAGCAGCCGACAGAGCTCCTATAATTCACCCCTCCACTTT. Its protein product is CASSRQSSYNSPLHF.

This chain joins TRBV7-8 and TRBJ2-2; 9 bases fit TRBD2. The germline V gene encodes CDR1 SGHVS and CDR2 FQNEAQ. The CDR3 is 19 amino acids. With V trimmed by 4 bases and J by 7 bases, 19 bases remained unmatched. The CDR3 spells CASSSARVAGGWMVGELFF. CDR3 DNA: TGTGCCAGCAGCTCCGCTCGTGTGGCGGGGGGGTGGATGGTCGGGGAGCTGTTTTTT.

This chain uses TRBV12-3 or TRBV12-4 with TRBJ2-3; a possible D gene is TRBD2 (6 bases). The V gene lost 8 bases and the J gene lost 1 base, with 10 bases spanning the gap. The CDR3 contains 13 residues. Written as DNA, the CDR3 is TGTGCCAGCTCGACTAGGGGCACAGATACGCAGTATTTT. It encodes CASSTRGTDTQYF.